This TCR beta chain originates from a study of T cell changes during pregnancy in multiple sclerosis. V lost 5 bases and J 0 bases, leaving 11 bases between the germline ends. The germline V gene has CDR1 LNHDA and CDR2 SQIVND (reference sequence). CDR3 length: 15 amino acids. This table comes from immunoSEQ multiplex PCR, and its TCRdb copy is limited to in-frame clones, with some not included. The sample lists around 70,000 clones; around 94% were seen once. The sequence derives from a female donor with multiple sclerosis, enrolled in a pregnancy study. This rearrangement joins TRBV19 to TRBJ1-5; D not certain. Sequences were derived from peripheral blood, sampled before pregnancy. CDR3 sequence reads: CASSQGSVSNQPQHF. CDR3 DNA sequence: TGTGCCAGTAGTCAAGGGAGCGTTAGCAATCAGCCCCAGCATTTT.